This T cell receptor (beta chain) was recorded in a study of post-analysis software for immune sequencing data. About the research overall: There were relapsing-remitting, secondary progressive and progressive-relapsing multiple sclerosis among the disease courses included. The study's findings and limits: Batch-matched samples strongly co-clustered by F measure. Diversity measured as normalized Chao1 was significantly lower in multiple sclerosis patients than in controls.

cDNA libraries of TCR beta carried unique molecular identifiers. T cells numbering about 0.85 to 11 million gave rise to around 460,000 cDNA molecules. From the PCR reads, TCRdb called clonotypes with MiXCR, one entry per CDR3 protein. The sample lists about 770,000 distinct CDR3 sequences, under 60% occurring once. Turning to this clonotype: The antigen is unknown.

Sequencing used blood. This TCR came from a girl aged 10 to 17 with multiple sclerosis.

CDR3 sequence reads: CASSLVGSARSGYGYTF. The CDR3 DNA follows: TGTGCCAGCAGTTTGGTCGGTTCCGCGAGGTCAGGGTATGGCTACACCTTC. The chain couples TRBV12-3 or TRBV12-4 to TRBJ1-2; D is perhaps TRBD1 (5 bases). V gave up 3 bases and J gave up 5 bases, with 22 bases separating them. CDR3 length: 17 residues.